Shown below are 25 T cell receptor beta chains from a single sample sequenced in a study of Graves' ophthalmopathy and Graves' hyperthyroidism. TCR beta CDR3 regions were amplified from RNA transcripts. Scientists carried out first-round RT-PCR using HTBI primers and then a second-round multiplex PCR. TCRdb reprocessed the multiplex PCR reads via MiXCR and lists one record per CDR3 protein. This sample has 1 million to 1.3 million distinct CDR3 sequences, with about two fifths found just once. Sequencing input: peripheral blood or thyroid tissue (not recorded which). Receptor source: an adult man with Graves' hyperthyroidism.

The sample holds many counts of this clonotype. This rearrangement joins TRBV5-6 to TRBJ1-1, with 7 bases matching TRBD1. CDR1 is SGHDT and CDR2 is YYEEEE in the germline V gene. The J segment lost 10 bases and the V segment lost 2 bases, leaving 11 bases of the junction unmatched. The CDR3 is 14 residues long. The CDR3 spells CASSFGTTGARAFF. The CDR3 DNA reads as TGTGCCAGCAGCTTTGGGACTACAGGGGCGAGAGCTTTCTTT.

This clonotype came up many times. V usage is TRBV7-9 and J usage is TRBJ1-4; 8 bases agree with TRBD1. Germline loops: CDR1 SEHNR, CDR2 FQNEAQ (reference sequence). Unmatched junction bases numbered 10, after V lost 5 bases and J lost 8 bases. CDR3 length equals 15 residues. The CDR3 is CASSPGQGMMEKLFF. CDR3 bases: TGTGCCAGCAGCCCCGGACAGGGAATGATGGAAAAACTGTTTTTT. The full variable domain, its missing parts supplied by reference TRBV7-9 and TRBJ1-4, is DTGVSQNPRHKITKRGQNVTFRCDPISEHNRLYWYRQTLGQGPEFLTYFQNEAQLEKSRLLSDRFSAERPKGSFSTLEIQRTEQGDSAMYLCASSPGQGMMEKLFFGSGTQLSVL.

This clonotype has just one count. This chain uses TRBV2 with TRBJ1-5; 10 positions agree with TRBD1. V gave up 0 bases and J gave up 8 bases; unmatched junction bases: 10. Per the germline V gene, CDR1 is SNHLY and CDR2 is FYNNEI. There are 17 residues in the CDR3. The CDR3 spells CASSEARGTGARKPQHF. In DNA form, the CDR3 reads TGTGCCAGCAGTGAAGCGCGGGGGACAGGGGCTCGGAAGCCCCAGCATTTT.

This rearrangement joins TRBV6-5 to TRBJ1-1; D perhaps matches TRBD1 (6 bases). Trimming removed 0 bases from V and 4 bases from J, with 9 bases in between. Germline V CDR1 and CDR2: MNHEY, SVGAGI. This CDR3 spans 14 amino acids. In nucleotides, the CDR3 is TGTGCCAGCAGTTACTCGCAGGGGTTCACTGAAGCTTTCTTT. It codes for CASSYSQGFTEAFF.

This clonotype has a count of ten or more. The genes are TRBV7-6 and TRBJ1-6; D is unresolved. This CDR3 comprises 15 residues. Between the trimmed V and J ends, which lost 1 base and 7 bases, there was a span of 11 bases. Germline CDR1 is SGHVS and CDR2 is FNYEAQ. CDR3 region: CASSLVRAENSPLHF. The CDR3 DNA reads TGTGCCAGCAGCTTAGTTCGGGCGGAGAATTCACCCCTCCACTTT.

This clonotype was detected many times. The chain uses TRBV9 and TRBJ1-6; D gene ambiguous. V lost 0 bases and J 2 bases, leaving 6 bases between the germline ends. The CDR3 spans 15 residues. Per germline, CDR1 SGDLS and CDR2 YYNGEE. The DNA of the CDR3 is TGTGCCAGCAGCGTAGGGACGACCTATAATTCACCCCTCCACTTT. This codes for CASSVGTTYNSPLHF.

This clonotype has ten or more counts. V is TRBV7-8 and J is TRBJ1-6; possible D gene TRBD1, 6 bases. V lost 3 bases and J lost 5, with 8 bases in between. CDR3 length: 14 residues. In germline, CDR1 is SGHVS, CDR2 FQNEAQ. CDR3: CASSFGTNNSPLHF. Written as DNA, the CDR3 is TGTGCCAGCAGCTTCGGGACAAATAATTCACCCCTCCACTTT.

Of note for this clonotype: With a much larger clone just one base away, this may be a read error. This sequence joins TRBV20-1 and TRBJ2-5; 11 bases fit TRBD2. Trimming removed 7 bases from V and 5 bases from J; junction bases left unmatched: 9. Per the germline V gene, CDR1 is DFQATT and CDR2 is SNEGSKA (reference sequence). This CDR3 has 14 amino acids. The CDR3 DNA reads TGCAGTGTTAGTCAGATAGCGGGGGGGGAGACCCAGTACTTC. Residues: CSVSQIAGGETQYF.

Regarding this clonotype: Being one base from a much bigger clone, this may be a read error. The chain recombines TRBV20-1 with TRBJ1-1; TRBD1 matches 8 bases. This CDR3 is 13 amino acids long. CDR1 and CDR2 (germline): DFQATT, SNEGSKA (reference sequence). This chain's CDR3 is CGARDRIYTEAFF. The CDR3 nucleotides read TGCGGTGCCCGGGACAGGATCTACACTGAAGCTTTCTTT.

The chain employs TRBV20-1 and TRBJ1-5; 7 positions match TRBD1. CDR1 and CDR2 (germline): DFQATT, SNEGSKA (reference sequence). V lost 5 bases, J lost 7 bases, and 8 bases stayed unmatched. The CDR3 consists of 13 residues. This CDR3 reads CSADTGVVQPQHF. The CDR3 DNA is TGCAGTGCTGATACAGGGGTCGTCCAGCCCCAGCATTTT.

This clonotype was counted a single time. The chain couples TRBV25-1 to TRBJ2-5; 10 bases map to TRBD2. The CDR3 runs to 16 residues. Losses at the gene ends were 2 bases for V and 7 bases for J; bases not matched to a gene: 10. Germline V gene sequence: CDR1 MGHDK, CDR2 SYGVNS. The CDR3 reads CASSERASGSKGTQYF. The CDR3, as DNA: TGTGCCAGCAGTGAAAGGGCTAGCGGGAGTAAGGGGACCCAGTACTTC.

As regards this clonotype: A much larger clone sits a single nucleotide away, making a read error possible. This CDR3 fails to terminate in the conserved phenylalanine or tryptophan, so it likely reflects a read error. The V and J genes are TRBV7-2 and TRBJ2-7, with TRBD2 matching over 9 bases. CDR3 size: 15 residues. Germline assignment: CDR1 SGHTA and CDR2 FQGNSA. The J segment lost 5 bases and the V segment lost 4 bases, leaving 9 bases of the junction unmatched. Written as DNA, the CDR3 is TGTGCCAGCAGCTCAGCGAATAGCGGGGGTAACGAGCAGTACCTC. Amino acid sequence: CASSSANSGGNEQYL.

This clonotype was detected a few times. The rearrangement joins TRBV2 to TRBJ2-7; TRBD1 might be the D (5 bases). CDR1 is SNHLY, CDR2 FYNNEI, per germline. The ends were cut back, 3 bases at V and 2 bases at J, with 11 bases in the middle. This CDR3 has 14 residues. CDR3 in amino acids: CASSDSTGAYEQYF. Written as DNA, the CDR3 is TGTGCCAGCAGTGATAGTACAGGCGCCTACGAGCAGTACTTC.

V and J are TRBV19 and TRBJ1-6; maybe TRBD1 (6 bases). The germline CDR1 and CDR2 sequences are LNHDA and SQIVND (reference sequence). The V and J ends lost 4 bases and 6 bases respectively, with 25 bases between them. This CDR3 has 19 amino acids. CDR3 region: CASSTGGGPVFGINSPLHF. The CDR3 nucleotides are TGTGCCAGTAGTACTGGAGGGGGACCTGTTTTTGGGATTAATTCACCCCTCCACTTT. The whole variable domain, filled in from reference TRBV19 and TRBJ1-6, reads DGGITQSPKYLFRKEGQNVTLSCEQNLNHDAMYWYRQDPGQGLRLIYYSQIVNDFQKGDIAEGYSVSREKKESFPLTVTSAQKNPTAFYLCASSTGGGPVFGINSPLHFGNGTRLTVT.

This chain joins TRBV20-1 and TRBJ1-5; weak D call: TRBD1 (6 bases). This CDR3 spans 13 amino acids. In germline, CDR1 is DFQATT, CDR2 SNEGSKA (reference sequence). With 1 base removed from V and 6 bases from J, the gap between germline ends came to 10 bases. CDR3 sequence (DNA): TGCAGTGCTAGAGGGACAGAGAGTCAGCCCCAGCATTTT. Its translation is CSARGTESQPQHF.

This chain joins TRBV5-1 and TRBJ1-1; D remains unclear. The CDR3 totals 11 residues. Per germline, CDR1 SGHRS and CDR2 YFSETQ. Trimming shortened V by 0 bases and J by 11 bases, and 8 bases separated the two germline ends. The CDR3 protein is CASSLGEVAFF. The DNA for the CDR3 is TGCGCCAGCAGCTTGGGGGAAGTGGCTTTCTTT. Together with reference TRBV5-1 and TRBJ1-1, the CDR3 gives the full variable domain: KAGVTQTPRYLIKTRGQQVTLSCSPISGHRSVSWYQQTPGQGLQFLFEYFSETQRNKGNFPGRFSGRQFSNSRSEMNVSTLELGDSALYLCASSLGEVAFFGQGTRLTVV.

In the case of this clonotype: A read error may be the cause here, since a much bigger clone is one base away. V gene TRBV25-1 combines with J gene TRBJ1-6; perhaps TRBD1 as D (6 bases). V was cut by 6 bases and J by 7 bases, with 19 bases left in between. Germline CDR1 MGHDK, CDR2 SYGVNS. The CDR3 has 16 amino acids. CDR3 loop: CASSVNPQGTNSPLHF. In DNA form, the CDR3 reads TGTGCCAGCAGCGTAAATCCCCAGGGGACGAATTCACCCCTCCACTTT.

This clonotype came up many times. CDR3 in DNA: TGTGCCAGCAGTGCAAGGGACAGGAGCGCCTACGAGCAGTACTTC. Translated, it gives CASSARDRSAYEQYF. V gene TRBV2 combines with J gene TRBJ2-7, with 8 bases fitting TRBD1. Trimming at V came to 4 bases and at J to 2 bases, leaving 7 bases not matched to a gene. The CDR3 spans 15 residues. Per germline, CDR1 SNHLY and CDR2 FYNNEI.

With regard to this clonotype: The conserved phenylalanine or tryptophan is not found at the CDR3 terminus, so this likely reflects a read error. This chain connects TRBV11-2 to TRBJ1-2, with unresolved D. Between the trimmed V and J ends, which lost 0 bases and 8 bases, there was a span of 10 bases. The CDR3 is made up of 13 amino acids. Germline-derived CDR1 and CDR2 are SGHAT and FQNNGV. The CDR3 loop reads CASSLDRPGGYTL. As DNA, the CDR3 is TGTGCCAGCAGCTTAGATAGGCCAGGCGGCTACACCCTC.

Comment on this clonotype: Its ends do not fully match the called genes, so a read error is possible. The chain couples TRBV7-9 to TRBJ2-5; D is undetermined. The length of the CDR3 is 14 residues. Germline assignment: CDR1 SEHNR and CDR2 FQNEAQ (reference sequence). CDR3 loop: CASSPVRHEETQYF. The CDR3, as DNA: TGCGCCAGCAGCCCCGTGAGGCATGAAGAGACCCAGTACTTC.

This clonotype was observed a handful of times. V usage is TRBV2 and J usage is TRBJ1-1; perhaps TRBD1 as D (6 bases). The germline V gene has CDR1 SNHLY and CDR2 FYNNEI. Trimming pared 1 base from V and 3 bases from J, leaving 9 bases between. The CDR3 is made up of 14 amino acids. CDR3 in DNA: TGTGCCAGCAGTGAAGAACAGGGTGACACTGAAGCTTTCTTT. This sequence encodes CASSEEQGDTEAFF. Looking up the rest from reference TRBV2 and TRBJ1-1 gives the full variable domain: EPEVTQTPSHQVTQMGQEVILRCVPISNHLYFYWYRQILGQKVEFLVSFYNNEISEKSEIFDDQFSVERPDGSNFTLKIRSTKLEDSAMYFCASSEEQGDTEAFFGQGTRLTVV.

This clonotype came up a few times. This chain connects TRBV10-3 to TRBJ2-3; D tentatively fits TRBD1 or TRBD2 (5 bases each). V gave up 4 bases and J gave up 0 bases, with 5 bases separating them. There are 13 residues in the CDR3. Germline loops: CDR1 ENHRY, CDR2 SYGVKD. In nucleotides, the CDR3 is TGTGCCATCAGTGGGGACAGCACAGATACGCAGTATTTT. Encoded protein: CAISGDSTDTQYF.

This clonotype has a handful of counts. The chain couples TRBV29-1 to TRBJ1-1, with D unresolved. CDR3 length: 12 residues. The ends were cut back, 8 bases at V and 0 bases at J, with 10 bases in the middle. Per germline, CDR1 SQVTM and CDR2 ANQGSEA. The CDR3 loop reads CSLYHVNTEAFF. CDR3 in DNA: TGCAGCTTGTACCATGTGAACACTGAAGCTTTCTTT.

V gene TRBV29-1 combines with J gene TRBJ2-5; 8 nucleotides match TRBD1. The CDR3 contains 14 residues. The germline CDR1 and CDR2 sequences are SQVTM and ANQGSEA. Trimming cost V 0 bases and J 10 bases; bases outside gene matches: 10. CDR3 nucleotide sequence: TGCAGCGTTGAAGATCAGGGGGCGCGGGACAGCCAGTACTTC. This sequence encodes CSVEDQGARDSQYF.

As concerns this clonotype: A much larger clone lies one base from this, so it may be a read error. The rearrangement uses TRBV6-5 and TRBJ1-1; D unresolved. V gave up 4 bases and J gave up 1 base, with 10 bases separating them. This CDR3 spans 14 amino acids. Per the germline V gene, CDR1 is MNHEY and CDR2 is SVGAGI. The CDR3 DNA reads as TGTGCCAGCAGTTTCCCGAGAAAGAACACTGAAGCTTTCTTT. The encoded protein is CASSFPRKNTEAFF.